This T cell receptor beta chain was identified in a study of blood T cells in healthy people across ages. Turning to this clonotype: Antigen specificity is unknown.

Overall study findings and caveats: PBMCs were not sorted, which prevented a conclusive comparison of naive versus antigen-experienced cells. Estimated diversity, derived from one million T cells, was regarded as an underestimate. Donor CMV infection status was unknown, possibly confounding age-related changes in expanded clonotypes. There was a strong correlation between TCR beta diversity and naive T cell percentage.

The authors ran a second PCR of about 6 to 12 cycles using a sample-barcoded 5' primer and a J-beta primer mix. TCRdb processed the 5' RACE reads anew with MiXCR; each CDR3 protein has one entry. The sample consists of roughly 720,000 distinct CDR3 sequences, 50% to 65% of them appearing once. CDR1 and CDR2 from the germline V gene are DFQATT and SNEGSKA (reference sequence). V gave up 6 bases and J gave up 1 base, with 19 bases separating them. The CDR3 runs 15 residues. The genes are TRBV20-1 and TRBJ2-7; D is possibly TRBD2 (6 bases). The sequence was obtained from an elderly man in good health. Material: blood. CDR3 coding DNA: TGCAGTGCCTACCGACAGTGGAGGGGATCCTACGAGCAGTACTTC. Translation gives CSAYRQWRGSYEQYF.